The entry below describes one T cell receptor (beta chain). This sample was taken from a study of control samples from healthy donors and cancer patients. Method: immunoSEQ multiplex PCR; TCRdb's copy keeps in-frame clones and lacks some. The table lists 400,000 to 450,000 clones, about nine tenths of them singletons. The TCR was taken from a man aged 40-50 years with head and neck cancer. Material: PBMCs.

This CDR3 is CASSLLSGLPYEQYF. The DNA of the CDR3 is TGTGCCAGCAGTTTACTGTCCGGGCTGCCCTACGAGCAGTACTTC. This chain uses TRBV28 with TRBJ2-7; D uncertain. Trimming cost V 2 bases and J 2 bases, with 13 bases left between them. CDR3 size: 15 residues. The germline V gene has CDR1 MDHEN and CDR2 SYDVKM.